These 29 T cell receptor beta chains originate from one sample sequenced in a study of response to subunit inactivated influenza vaccine. TCRdb reprocessed the RT-PCR reads via MiXCR and lists one record per CDR3 protein. The sample holds 800,000 or so distinct CDR3 sequences, 21% seen once. Sample: PBMCs from blood, taken more than 4 days after vaccination. These receptors came from a man in his fifties or sixties who received an inactivated influenza vaccine.

The rearrangement links TRBV5-1 to TRBJ2-7; the match to TRBD1 covers 10 bases. J lost 5 bases, V lost 0 bases, and 5 bases had no gene match. Germline values: CDR1 SGHRS, CDR2 YFSETQ. The CDR3 runs to 15 residues. For the CDR3, the DNA is TGCGCCAGCAGCTTGGATCCCGGGACAGGGGACGAGCAGTACTTC. As protein: CASSLDPGTGDEQYF.

The V and J genes are TRBV7-3 and TRBJ2-3; D is possibly TRBD2 (6 bases). Germline V gene lookup returns CDR1 SGHTA and CDR2 FQGTGA. The CDR3 length is 15 residues. V lost 0 bases and J lost 0, with 7 bases in between. This CDR3 is CASSLTGLSTDTQYF. In DNA, the CDR3 is TGTGCCAGCAGCTTAACGGGACTGAGCACAGATACGCAGTATTTT.

This clonotype appeared many times. V usage is TRBV3-1 and J usage is TRBJ1-2, with TRBD1 matching 8 bases. The CDR3 runs 14 residues. The J segment lost 2 bases and the V segment lost 1 base, leaving 0 bases of the junction unmatched. The germline gives CDR1 LGHDT, CDR2 YNNKEL (reference sequence). CDR3 region: CASSQGQGNYGYTF. Written as DNA, the CDR3 is TGTGCCAGCAGCCAAGGACAGGGGAACTATGGCTACACCTTC.

At least ten counts were recorded for this clonotype. The chain has TRBV12-3 or TRBV12-4 and TRBJ2-5, with TRBD2 matching over 13 bases. CDR3 length equals 15 residues. Trimming removed 3 bases from V and 2 bases from J; junction bases left unmatched: 0. CDR3 in DNA: TGTGCCAGCAGTTTGGGACTAGCGGGACAAGAGACCCAGTACTTC. Residues: CASSLGLAGQETQYF.

The chain joins TRBV12-3 or TRBV12-4 to TRBJ1-5; D call uncertain. The length of the CDR3 is 15 residues. The V and J ends lost 3 bases and 1 base respectively, with 10 bases between them. The CDR3, as DNA: TGTGCCAGCAGTTTTACGGGTAGAAGCAATCAGCCCCAGCATTTT. It specifies CASSFTGRSNQPQHF.

In this sample, this clonotype turned up many times. The rearrangement links TRBV6-2 or TRBV6-3 to TRBJ2-1; a possible D gene is TRBD1 (6 bases). Germline V gene lookup returns CDR1 MNHEY and CDR2 SVGEGT. V lost 5 bases to trimming and J lost 6 bases, with 17 bases between them. This CDR3 has 15 residues. CDR3 loop: CASSRRGWVRNEQFF. The CDR3 DNA is TGTGCCAGCAGTCGCAGGGGATGGGTGCGCAATGAGCAGTTCTTC.

This clonotype was counted at least ten times. The chain is built from TRBV5-1 and TRBJ2-3; D may be TRBD1 (6 bases). Per germline, CDR1 SGHRS and CDR2 YFSETQ. The CDR3 extends over 16 amino acids. The germline V and J ends were trimmed by 4 bases and 4 bases, with 19 bases remaining between them. The CDR3 spells CASSANRAAGADTQYF. DNA for the CDR3: TGCGCCAGCAGCGCAAACAGGGCGGCCGGGGCAGATACGCAGTATTTT.

This clonotype has only a few counts. The chain joins TRBV10-3 to TRBJ2-4, with D uncertain. The CDR3 consists of 14 residues. Germline V gene sequence: CDR1 ENHRY, CDR2 SYGVKD. V was pared by 3 bases and J by 0 bases, with 6 bases between. CDR3 sequence: CAISDSVAKNIQYF. CDR3 nucleotide sequence: TGTGCCATCAGTGATTCGGTAGCCAAAAACATTCAGTACTTC.

The J gene is TRBJ2-2, the V gene TRBV24-1; D not resolved. With 6 bases removed from V and 0 bases from J, the gap between germline ends came to 10 bases. This CDR3 is 15 amino acids long. CDR1 is KGHDR, CDR2 SFDVKD, per germline. The CDR3 loop reads CATSSGVANTGELFF. CDR3 nucleotide sequence: TGTGCCACCAGTAGTGGGGTCGCGAACACCGGGGAGCTGTTTTTT.

V usage is TRBV20-1 and J usage is TRBJ2-7, with 10 nucleotides matching TRBD1. Germline CDR1 is DFQATT and CDR2 is SNEGSKA (reference sequence). CDR3 length: 15 residues. V dropped 6 bases and J dropped 0; count of bases not matched to a gene: 8. The CDR3 sequence is CSASHRDRGSYEQYF. CDR3 nucleotide sequence: TGCAGTGCGAGCCACCGGGACAGGGGCTCCTACGAGCAGTACTTC.

The chain couples TRBV20-1 to TRBJ1-2; maybe TRBD1 (6 bases). Germline V gene sequence: CDR1 DFQATT, CDR2 SNEGSKA (reference sequence). V shed 0 bases and J shed 13 bases, with 24 bases lying between them. This CDR3 is 15 amino acids long. CDR3 sequence (DNA): TGCAGTGCTAGAGATCATCTCGGGACAAGATTGGAAGTCACCTTC. Translation: CSARDHLGTRLEVTF.

This sequence joins TRBV7-8 and TRBJ2-7, with D hard to call. Germline V gene data show CDR1 as SGHVS and CDR2 as FQNEAQ. The CDR3 spans 14 residues. V was clipped by 4 bases and J by 7 bases, with 17 bases between them. In DNA form, the CDR3 reads TGTGCCAGCAGCTCAACAAGGATTCCTATGGAGCAGTACTTC. Protein sequence: CASSSTRIPMEQYF.

The chain recombines TRBV7-9 with TRBJ2-7, with 8 bases matching TRBD1. The CDR3 has 17 residues. Germline CDR1 SEHNR, CDR2 FQNEAQ (reference sequence). V gave up 0 bases and J gave up 4 bases; unmatched junction bases: 11. The CDR3, as DNA: TGTGCCAGCAGCTTAGCGTACGGCAGGGGGCTCGCTTACGAGCAGTACTTC. Translating gives CASSLAYGRGLAYEQYF.

The rearrangement links TRBV20-1 to TRBJ1-1, with no clear D. V gave up 1 base and J gave up 1 base, with 10 bases separating them. Germline V gene lookup returns CDR1 DFQATT and CDR2 SNEGSKA (reference sequence). The length of the CDR3 is 14 residues. The CDR3 sequence: CSARGSTSNTEAFF. The CDR3 DNA reads as TGCAGTGCTAGAGGCAGCACTTCGAACACTGAAGCTTTCTTT.

This clonotype was seen many times. This chain links TRBV4-3 with TRBJ2-5; 9 nucleotides agree with TRBD2. J was trimmed by 3 bases and V by 0 bases; bases with no gene match: 2. The CDR3 has 15 amino acids. Germline-derived CDR1 and CDR2 are LGHNA and YSLEER. The CDR3, as DNA: TGCGCCAGCAGCCAAGATCGACTAGCGGAAGAGACCCAGTACTTC. This codes for CASSQDRLAEETQYF.

This clonotype was found a few times. The chain carries TRBV6-1 and TRBJ2-3; tentative D call: TRBD1 (6 bases). The germline V gene encodes CDR1 MNHNS and CDR2 SASEGT. The CDR3 has 14 residues. Deletions cut 6 bases from V and 6 bases from J, with 16 bases between. In DNA form, the CDR3 reads TGTGCCAGCAGAAAACAGGGCCCAGGGGATACGCAGTATTTT. It translates to CASRKQGPGDTQYF.

The chain carries TRBV7-2 and TRBJ2-2; D is unresolved. Looked up from germline, CDR1 is SGHTA and CDR2 is FQGNSA. The CDR3 has 15 amino acids. Trimming stripped 7 bases from V and 3 bases from J, with 15 bases between. CDR3 loop: CASTSGATHTGELFF. In DNA form, the CDR3 reads TGTGCCAGCACCTCGGGCGCGACTCACACCGGGGAGCTGTTTTTT. Combining the CDR3 with reference TRBV7-2 and TRBJ2-2 gives the whole variable domain GAGVSQSPSNKVTEKGKDVELRCDPISGHTALYWYRQSLGQGLEFLIYFQGNSAPDKSGLPSDRFSAERTGGSVSTLTIQRTQQEDSAVYLCASTSGATHTGELFFGEGSRLTVL.

This sequence joins TRBV20-1 and TRBJ2-5; TRBD2 matches 12 bases. The germline V gene encodes CDR1 DFQATT and CDR2 SNEGSKA (reference sequence). The V gene end was trimmed by 6 bases and the J gene end by 2 bases; junction bases not matched to a gene: 4. The CDR3 extends over 14 amino acids. CDR3 sequence (DNA): TGCAGTGCCGCCCTAGCGGGGGGGCAAGAGACCCAGTACTTC. Translated, it gives CSAALAGGQETQYF.

This rearrangement joins TRBV12-3 or TRBV12-4 to TRBJ2-1; 13 nucleotides line up with TRBD2. The CDR3 totals 13 residues. This CDR3 is CALAGGLPHEQFF. As DNA, the CDR3 is TGTGCACTAGCGGGGGGGCTCCCCCATGAGCAGTTCTTC.

This clonotype was counted a few times. The rearrangement links TRBV20-1 to TRBJ2-5, with 8 positions matching TRBD1. CDR1 and CDR2 from the germline V gene are DFQATT and SNEGSKA (reference sequence). The CDR3 covers 15 residues. V shed 6 bases and J 4 bases; nucleotides not matched to a gene: 13. The CDR3 here is CSAPRGQGARETQYF. CDR3 bases: TGCAGTGCCCCAAGGGGCCAGGGGGCGAGAGAGACCCAGTACTTC.

The chain carries TRBV6-2 or TRBV6-3 and TRBJ2-1; D is unclear. Looked up from germline, CDR1 is MNHEY and CDR2 is SVGEGT. The CDR3 has 12 residues. Trimming took 8 bases from V and 3 from J, leaving 8 bases between them. CDR3 coding DNA: TGTGCCAGCGCCTTGAGCTACAATGAGCAGTTCTTC. It yields the protein CASALSYNEQFF.

This clonotype came up a few times. The chain combines TRBV12-3 or TRBV12-4 with TRBJ1-2, with TRBD1 identical over 8 bases. The CDR3 consists of 13 residues. After removal of 6 bases from V and 8 bases from J, the junction contained 8 bases not matched to a gene. CDR3 protein: CASSPGQGEGYTF. Here the CDR3 DNA reads TGTGCCAGCAGCCCTGGACAGGGTGAAGGCTACACCTTC.

This clonotype has just a few counts. CDR3: CASPPRDRDFSNEQFF. CDR3 nucleotides: TGTGCCAGTCCCCCCCGGGACAGGGACTTTTCCAATGAGCAGTTCTTC. The chain carries TRBV28 and TRBJ2-1, with TRBD1 identical over 9 bases. CDR3 size: 16 residues. V lost 9 bases and J lost 6; bases outside the gene matches: 15. Germline values: CDR1 MDHEN, CDR2 SYDVKM.

This clonotype was seen a few times. The chain combines TRBV4-2 with TRBJ2-7; unclear D gene. CDR3 size: 12 residues. Germline V gene data show CDR1 as LGHNA and CDR2 as YNFKEQ. V lost 7 bases and J 1 base, leaving 8 bases between the germline ends. The CDR3, as DNA: TGTGCCAGCATGGACCGTTCCTACGAGCAGTACTTC. Translation: CASMDRSYEQYF.

This clonotype was seen only a few times. The rearrangement links TRBV7-2 to TRBJ1-1, with D uncertain. V lost 5 bases and J lost 7, with 11 bases in between. From germline, CDR1 is SGHTA and CDR2 FQGNSA. This CDR3 region has 12 residues. The CDR3 reads CASSHSGDEAFF. The CDR3 coding sequence is TGTGCCAGCAGCCACTCCGGGGATGAAGCTTTCTTT.

This clonotype was detected only a few times. This chain links TRBV20-1 with TRBJ2-3; D is perhaps TRBD2 (6 bases). Per the germline V gene, CDR1 is DFQATT and CDR2 is SNEGSKA (reference sequence). The CDR3 loop spans 14 amino acids. Trimming cost V 6 bases and J 2 bases, with 15 bases left between them. CDR3 sequence (DNA): TGCAGTGCCCCATCATGGAGGGACACAGATACGCAGTATTTT. It translates to CSAPSWRDTDTQYF.

This clonotype turned up a few times. This chain links TRBV28 with TRBJ2-2; 7 bases are a match to TRBD2. Germline V CDR1 and CDR2: MDHEN, SYDVKM. There are 14 residues in the CDR3. The CDR3 spells CAGGLGTNTGELFF. CDR3 DNA: TGTGCAGGTGGACTAGGGACGAACACCGGGGAGCTGTTTTTT.

This sequence joins TRBV12-3 or TRBV12-4 and TRBJ2-7; TRBD2 matches 13 bases. V lost 5 bases and J lost 6; bases outside the gene matches: 7. There are 15 residues in the CDR3. The CDR3 protein is CASSPGLAGLGEQYF. The CDR3 coding sequence is TGTGCCAGCAGTCCGGGACTAGCGGGGCTGGGCGAGCAGTACTTC.

The gene calls are TRBV4-1 and TRBJ2-3; 8 bases are a match to TRBD2. Trimming removed 4 bases from V and 6 bases from J; junction bases left unmatched: 12. Germline values: CDR1 MGHRA, CDR2 YSYEKL. The CDR3 has 16 residues. This CDR3 is CASSRGLADFKDTQYF. DNA for the CDR3: TGCGCCAGCAGCCGTGGACTAGCAGACTTCAAGGATACGCAGTATTTT.